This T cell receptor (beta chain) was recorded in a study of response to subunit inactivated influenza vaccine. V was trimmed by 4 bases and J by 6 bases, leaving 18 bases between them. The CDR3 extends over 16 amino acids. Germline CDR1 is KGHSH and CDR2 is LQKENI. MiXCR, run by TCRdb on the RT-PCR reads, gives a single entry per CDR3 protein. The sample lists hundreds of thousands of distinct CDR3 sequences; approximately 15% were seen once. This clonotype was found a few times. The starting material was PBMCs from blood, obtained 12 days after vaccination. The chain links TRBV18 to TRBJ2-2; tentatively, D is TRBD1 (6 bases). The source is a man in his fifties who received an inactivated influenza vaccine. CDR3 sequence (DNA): TGTGCCAGCTCACTCCGAGGGCAGGGACAAGCCGGGGAGCTGTTTTTT. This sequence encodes CASSLRGQGQAGELFF.